This T cell receptor beta chain originates from a study of cytomegalovirus exposure and HLA in healthy donors. General observations from the study: Later analysis found that TCR beta chains associated with HLA were more clonally expanded than other, equally common chains. HLA alleles showed associations with roughly 17,000 TCR beta sequences in a later analysis, at a 0.05 false discovery rate. In a later analysis, a missense DCLRE1C variant was linked to TCR beta V- and J-gene trimming.

V was trimmed by 1 base and J by 1 base, leaving 14 bases between them. Germline CDR1 and CDR2: MGHRA and YSYEKL. This CDR3 is 16 amino acids long. The PCR used 60 Vbeta and 13 Jbeta primers. Some clones are missing from TCRdb's copy, which holds only in-frame ones; the method was immunoSEQ multiplex PCR. Of roughly 180,000 clones listed, approximately 86% are singletons. Points on this clone: The antigen remains undetermined.

Whereas donors were nominally healthy upon sampling, unrecorded immune exposures were probable. The sample taken for sequencing was PBMCs. The chain recombines TRBV4-1 with TRBJ2-7; D might be TRBD1 (6 bases). This TCR derives from a male donor in good health and CMV-seronegative. CDR3 coding DNA: TGCGCCAGCAGCCAAGGACAGGTCCTGGGGTCCTACGAGCAGTACTTC. Its protein product is CASSQGQVLGSYEQYF.